The 18 T cell receptor beta chains below all came from one sample that was sequenced in a study of chemoradiotherapy in HPV16-positive cancers. This table comes from immunoSEQ multiplex PCR, and its TCRdb copy is limited to in-frame clones, with some not included. The sample has tens of thousands of clones, roughly 89% seen once. The starting material was blood, obtained from a patient who underwent chemoradiotherapy. The receptors were sampled from a human donor with HPV-associated anogenital cancer.

The V gene is TRBV7-6, the J gene TRBJ2-2, with a weak D call TRBD1 (5 bases). V was shortened by 1 base and J by 0 bases, with 9 bases between the two germline ends. Germline V gives CDR1 SGHVS, CDR2 FNYEAQ. There are 16 residues in the CDR3. CDR3 protein: CASSLEQVTNTGELFF. Here the CDR3 DNA reads TGTGCCAGCAGCTTAGAACAGGTTACGAACACCGGGGAGCTGTTTTTT. Based on the CDR3 plus reference TRBV7-6 and TRBJ2-2, the full variable domain is GAGVSQSPRYKVTKRGQDVALRCDPISGHVSLYWYRQALGQGPEFLTYFNYEAQQDKSGLPNDRFSAERPEGSISTLTIQRTEQRDSAMYRCASSLEQVTNTGELFFGEGSRLTVL.

This clone was observed once. As DNA, the CDR3 is TGTGCCAGCAGGGAGGTTGAGCAGTTCTTC. As protein: CASREVEQFF. This chain connects TRBV7-4 to TRBJ2-1; maybe TRBD2 (5 bases). Germline CDR1 is SGHVT and CDR2 is SQSDAQ. The CDR3 length is 10 residues. V lost 6 bases, J lost 9 bases, and 6 bases lay in between.

This chain joins TRBV12-5 and TRBJ2-5, with D possibly TRBD2 on 6 matching bases. Trimming shortened V by 8 bases and J by 3 bases, and 16 bases separated the two germline ends. Germline CDR1 LGHNT, CDR2 FRNRAP. The CDR3 consists of 14 residues. For the CDR3, the DNA is TGTGCTAGTAGTGACTACGGGAGAAAAGAGACCCAGTACTTC. Encoded protein: CASSDYGRKETQYF.

This chain links TRBV19 with TRBJ1-3; no firm D call. The CDR3 totals 14 residues. The V end lost 9 bases, the J end lost 2 bases, and 14 bases lay between the germline ends. Germline assignment: CDR1 LNHDA and CDR2 SQIVND (reference sequence). Written as DNA, the CDR3 is TGTGCCAGCGGTTCCAGGATGCCTGGAAACACCATATATTTT. It is translated as CASGSRMPGNTIYF.

J is TRBJ1-4 and V is TRBV19, with a possible D match to TRBD1 (6 bases). Germline CDR1 LNHDA, CDR2 SQIVND (reference sequence). Trimming stripped 5 bases from V and 6 bases from J, with 16 bases between. CDR3 length: 15 residues. The CDR3 sequence: CASSVNRVGYEKLFF. The CDR3 DNA is TGTGCCAGTAGTGTAAACAGGGTCGGGTATGAAAAACTGTTTTTT.

This clone was counted a single time. This chain connects TRBV7-9 to TRBJ1-2, with a possible D match to TRBD1 (5 bases). CDR3 length equals 14 residues. Germline CDR1 reads SEHNR; CDR2 reads FQNEAQ (reference sequence). V lost 3 bases, J lost 8 bases, and 16 bases lay in between. CDR3 sequence reads: CASSLTRTGDGYTF. CDR3 nucleotides: TGTGCCAGCAGCTTGACTAGAACTGGGGACGGCTACACCTTC. The full variable domain, completed using reference TRBV7-9 and TRBJ1-2, is DTGVSQNPRHKITKRGQNVTFRCDPISEHNRLYWYRQTLGQGPEFLTYFQNEAQLEKSRLLSDRFSAERPKGSFSTLEIQRTEQGDSAMYLCASSLTRTGDGYTFGSGTRLTVV.

The J gene is TRBJ2-4, the V gene TRBV27; D is perhaps TRBD2 (5 bases). V lost 5 bases and J lost 0, with 14 bases in between. CDR3 length: 16 amino acids. Germline V lookup: CDR1 MNHEY, CDR2 SMNVEV (reference sequence). The CDR3 reads CASSRTPGIAKNIQYF. The CDR3 DNA sequence: TGTGCCAGCAGTCGAACCCCCGGGATAGCCAAAAACATTCAGTACTTC.

V gene TRBV11-2 combines with J gene TRBJ2-4, with 8 positions matching TRBD1. Germline V lookup: CDR1 SGHAT, CDR2 FQNNGV. Losses at the gene ends were 0 bases for V and 8 bases for J; bases not matched to a gene: 0. The CDR3 contains 13 residues. The CDR3 sequence: CASSLDRGHIQYF. CDR3 nucleotide sequence: TGTGCCAGCAGCTTAGACAGGGGGCACATTCAGTACTTC. The variable domain in full, with the rest retrieved from reference TRBV11-2 and TRBJ2-4, is EAGVAQSPRYKIIEKRQSVAFWCNPISGHATLYWYQQILGQGPKLLIQFQNNGVVDDSQLPKDRFSAERLKGVDSTLKIQPAKLEDSAVYLCASSLDRGHIQYFGAGTRLSVL.

This chain links TRBV11-3 with TRBJ2-3, with no clear D. The V gene lost 0 bases and the J gene lost 6 bases, with 13 bases spanning the gap. Germline CDR1 is SGHNT and CDR2 is YENEEA. The CDR3 spans 15 residues. CDR3 DNA sequence: TGTGCCAGCAGCTTAGATCAGGATCGGCGGGATACGCAGTATTTT. Translation gives CASSLDQDRRDTQYF.

This clone was counted a single time. The chain recombines TRBV6-6 with TRBJ1-1; tentative D call: TRBD1 (5 bases). Germline lookup yields CDR1 MNHNY and CDR2 SVGAGI (reference sequence). The V end lost 2 bases, the J end lost 3 bases, and 13 bases lay between the germline ends. The CDR3 has 15 residues. The CDR3 DNA is TGTGCCAGCAGTTACCCACTGGGGGTTTACACTGAAGCTTTCTTT. This codes for CASSYPLGVYTEAFF.

This chain uses TRBV4-1 with TRBJ2-5, with D maybe TRBD2 (6 bases). The CDR3 is 14 amino acids. V was cut by 0 bases and J by 4 bases, with 9 bases left in between. Germline V lookup: CDR1 MGHRA, CDR2 YSYEKL. This CDR3 reads CASSQDSGVETQYF. In DNA form, the CDR3 reads TGCGCCAGCAGCCAAGACTCGGGGGTAGAGACCCAGTACTTC.

The chain joins TRBV29-1 to TRBJ2-3, with a tentative D call TRBD2 (5 bases). This CDR3 contains 14 residues. In germline, CDR1 is SQVTM, CDR2 ANQGSEA. V was trimmed by 7 bases and J by 4 bases, leaving 18 bases between them. The CDR3 DNA is TGCAGCGCTAAGCAAATACTAGGTTCAGATACGCAGTATTTT. It is translated as CSAKQILGSDTQYF.

V is TRBV7-2 and J is TRBJ2-7; no definite D call. The CDR3 sequence is 13 residues long. CDR1 is SGHTA, CDR2 FQGNSA, per germline. Trimming shortened V by 0 bases and J by 2 bases, and 5 bases separated the two germline ends. The CDR3 reads CASSLALAYEQYF. CDR3 DNA sequence: TGTGCCAGCAGCTTAGCCCTGGCCTACGAGCAGTACTTC.

The chain uses TRBV2 and TRBJ2-7; D gene unclear. Germline values: CDR1 SNHLY, CDR2 FYNNEI. Trimming cost V 7 bases and J 4 bases, with 8 bases left between them. This CDR3 comprises 11 residues. In nucleotides, the CDR3 is TGTGCCAGCAAGTTGGATTACGAGCAGTACTTC. Translation gives CASKLDYEQYF. The full variable domain, with the rest looked up from reference TRBV2 and TRBJ2-7, is EPEVTQTPSHQVTQMGQEVILRCVPISNHLYFYWYRQILGQKVEFLVSFYNNEISEKSEIFDDQFSVERPDGSNFTLKIRSTKLEDSAMYFCASKLDYEQYFGPGTRLTVT.

The chain carries TRBV7-6 and TRBJ2-5; the D gene is possibly TRBD1 (6 bases). The CDR3 loop spans 13 amino acids. Trimming took 10 bases from V and 5 from J, leaving 17 bases between them. The V gene's germline CDR1 is SGHVS and CDR2 FNYEAQ. Here the CDR3 DNA reads TGTGCCACCGTGGGGGCGGGTGGGGAGACCCAGTACTTC. Its translation is CATVGAGGETQYF. Using reference TRBV7-6 and TRBJ2-5 for the parts outside the CDR3, the full variable domain is GAGVSQSPRYKVTKRGQDVALRCDPISGHVSLYWYRQALGQGPEFLTYFNYEAQQDKSGLPNDRFSAERPEGSISTLTIQRTEQRDSAMYRCATVGAGGETQYFGPGTRLLVL.

The gene calls are TRBV28 and TRBJ2-7, with a possible D match to TRBD1 (6 bases). Trimming pared 2 bases from V and 8 bases from J, leaving 22 bases between. The CDR3 runs to 16 residues. Germline values: CDR1 MDHEN, CDR2 SYDVKM. Here the CDR3 reads CASSLRTIGTPLKQYF. CDR3 sequence (DNA): TGTGCCAGCAGTTTACGGACCATCGGGACACCTTTGAAGCAGTACTTC.

The chain has TRBV18 and TRBJ1-4; 7 nucleotides line up with TRBD1. CDR1 KGHSH and CDR2 LQKENI come from the germline V gene. V shed 2 bases and J 4 bases; nucleotides not matched to a gene: 1. This CDR3 has 14 residues. Here the CDR3 reads CASSPTGDNEKLFF. DNA of the CDR3: TGTGCCAGCTCACCAACAGGGGATAATGAAAAACTGTTTTTT. Full variable domain (outside the CDR3, taken from reference TRBV18 and TRBJ1-4): NAGVMQNPRHLVRRRGQEARLRCSPMKGHSHVYWYRQLPEEGLKFMVYLQKENIIDESGMPKERFSAEFPKEGPSILRIQQVVRGDSAAYFCASSPTGDNEKLFFGSGTQLSVL.

The V and J genes are TRBV7-2 and TRBJ2-1; 9 bases map to TRBD2. Germline CDR1 SGHTA, CDR2 FQGNSA. The CDR3 spans 15 residues. The J segment lost 3 bases and the V segment lost 4 bases, leaving 4 bases of the junction unmatched. The CDR3, as DNA: TGTGCCAGCAGCTATCGCGGGGGGGGCTACAATGAGCAGTTCTTC. Its translation: CASSYRGGGYNEQFF.